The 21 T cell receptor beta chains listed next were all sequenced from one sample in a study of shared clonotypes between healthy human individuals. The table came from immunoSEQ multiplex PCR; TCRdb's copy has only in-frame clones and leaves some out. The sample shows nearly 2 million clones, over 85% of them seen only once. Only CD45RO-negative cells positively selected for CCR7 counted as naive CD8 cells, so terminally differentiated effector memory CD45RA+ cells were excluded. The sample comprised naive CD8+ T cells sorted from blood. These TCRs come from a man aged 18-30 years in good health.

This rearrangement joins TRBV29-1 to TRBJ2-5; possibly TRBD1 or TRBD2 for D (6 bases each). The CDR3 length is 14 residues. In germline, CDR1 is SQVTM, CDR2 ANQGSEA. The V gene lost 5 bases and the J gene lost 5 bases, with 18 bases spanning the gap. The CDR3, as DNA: TGCAGCGTTACCCCCACCGGGGGCGGGGAGACCCAGTACTTC. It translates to CSVTPTGGGETQYF.

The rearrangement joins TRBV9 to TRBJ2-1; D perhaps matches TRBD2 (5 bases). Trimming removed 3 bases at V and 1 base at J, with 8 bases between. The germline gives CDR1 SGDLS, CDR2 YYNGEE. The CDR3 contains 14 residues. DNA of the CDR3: TGTGCCAGCAGCGAGGAGGCTTCCTACAATGAGCAGTTCTTC. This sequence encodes CASSEEASYNEQFF.

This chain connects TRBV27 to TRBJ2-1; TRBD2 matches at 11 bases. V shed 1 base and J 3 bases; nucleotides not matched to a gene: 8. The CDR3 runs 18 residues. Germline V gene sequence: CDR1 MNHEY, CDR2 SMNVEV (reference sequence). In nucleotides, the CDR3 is TGTGCCAGCAGTTTATATCCCCCACTAGCGGGGGTCTACAATGAGCAGTTCTTC. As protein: CASSLYPPLAGVYNEQFF.

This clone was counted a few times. In nucleotides, the CDR3 is TGTGCCAGCAGCGGACGCCTGTTCACCGGGGAGCTGTTTTTT. Translation gives CASSGRLFTGELFF. V gene TRBV6-5 combines with J gene TRBJ2-2; D unresolved. The CDR3 loop spans 14 amino acids. The V end lost 6 bases, the J end lost 4 bases, and 12 bases lay between the germline ends. Germline V CDR1 and CDR2: MNHEY, SVGAGI.

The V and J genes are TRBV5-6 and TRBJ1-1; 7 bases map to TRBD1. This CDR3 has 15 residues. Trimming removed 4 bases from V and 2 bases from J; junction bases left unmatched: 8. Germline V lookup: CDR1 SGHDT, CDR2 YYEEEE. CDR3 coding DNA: TGTGCCAGCAGCGCGTGGACAGGATCAAACACTGAAGCTTTCTTT. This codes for CASSAWTGSNTEAFF.

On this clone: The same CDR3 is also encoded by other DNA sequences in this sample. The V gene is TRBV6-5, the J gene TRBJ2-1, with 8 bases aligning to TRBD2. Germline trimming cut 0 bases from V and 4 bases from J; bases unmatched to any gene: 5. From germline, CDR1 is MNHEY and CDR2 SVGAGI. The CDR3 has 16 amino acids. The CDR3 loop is CASSYSGGGSYNEQFF. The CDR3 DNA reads TGTGCCAGCAGTTACTCTGGCGGGGGGTCTTACAATGAGCAGTTCTTC.

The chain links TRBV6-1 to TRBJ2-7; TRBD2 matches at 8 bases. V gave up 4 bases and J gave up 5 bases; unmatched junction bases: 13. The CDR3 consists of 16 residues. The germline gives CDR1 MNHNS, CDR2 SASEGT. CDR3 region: CASSAPLAGTVDEQYF. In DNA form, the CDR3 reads TGTGCCAGCAGTGCCCCCTTAGCGGGGACGGTGGACGAGCAGTACTTC.

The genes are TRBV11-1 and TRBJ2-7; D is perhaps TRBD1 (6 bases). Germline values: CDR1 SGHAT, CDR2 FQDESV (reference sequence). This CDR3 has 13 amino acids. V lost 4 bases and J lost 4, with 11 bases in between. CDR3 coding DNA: TGTGCCAGCAGCTCACGGACAGTTTACGAGCAGTACTTC. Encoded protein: CASSSRTVYEQYF.

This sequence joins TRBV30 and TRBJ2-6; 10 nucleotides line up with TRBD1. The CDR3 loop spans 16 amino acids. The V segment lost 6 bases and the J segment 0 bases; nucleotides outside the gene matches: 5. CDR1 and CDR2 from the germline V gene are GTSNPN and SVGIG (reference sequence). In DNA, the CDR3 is TGTGCCTGCTGGACAGGGGGGGACTCTGGGGCCAACGTCCTGACTTTC. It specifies CACWTGGDSGANVLTF.

CDR3 protein: CASSGPSGGAYETQYF. In DNA form, the CDR3 reads TGTGCCAGCAGCGGACCTAGCGGGGGGGCCTATGAGACCCAGTACTTC. The J gene is TRBJ2-5, the V gene TRBV9; 12 positions match TRBD2. The CDR3 spans 16 residues. Trimming removed 3 bases from V and 5 bases from J; junction bases left unmatched: 8. Germline CDR1 and CDR2: SGDLS and YYNGEE.

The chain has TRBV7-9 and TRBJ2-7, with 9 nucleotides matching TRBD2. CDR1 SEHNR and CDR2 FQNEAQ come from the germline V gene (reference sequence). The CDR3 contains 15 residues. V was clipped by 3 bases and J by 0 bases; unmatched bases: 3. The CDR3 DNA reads TGTGCCAGCAGCTTGACTAGCGGTCCCTCCTACGAGCAGTACTTC. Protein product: CASSLTSGPSYEQYF.

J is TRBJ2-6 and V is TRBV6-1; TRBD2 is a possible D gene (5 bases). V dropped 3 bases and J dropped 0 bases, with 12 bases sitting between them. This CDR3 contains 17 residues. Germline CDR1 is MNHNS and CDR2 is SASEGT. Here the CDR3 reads CASSERSGLSGANVLTF. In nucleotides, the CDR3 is TGTGCCAGCAGTGAGAGGAGCGGTCTCTCTGGGGCCAACGTCCTGACTTTC.

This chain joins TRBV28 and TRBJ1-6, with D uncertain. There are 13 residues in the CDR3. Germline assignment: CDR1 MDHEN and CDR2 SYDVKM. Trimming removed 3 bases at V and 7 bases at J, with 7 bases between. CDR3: CASSFFRNSPLHF. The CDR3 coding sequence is TGTGCCAGCAGTTTCTTCCGGAATTCACCCCTCCACTTT.

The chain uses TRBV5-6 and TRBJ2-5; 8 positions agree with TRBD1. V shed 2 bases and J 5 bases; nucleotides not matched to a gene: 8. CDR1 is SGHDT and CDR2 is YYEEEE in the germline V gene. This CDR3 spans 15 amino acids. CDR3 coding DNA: TGTGCCAGCAGCTTTGGACAGGGAGTGCGGGAGACCCAGTACTTC. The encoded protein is CASSFGQGVRETQYF.

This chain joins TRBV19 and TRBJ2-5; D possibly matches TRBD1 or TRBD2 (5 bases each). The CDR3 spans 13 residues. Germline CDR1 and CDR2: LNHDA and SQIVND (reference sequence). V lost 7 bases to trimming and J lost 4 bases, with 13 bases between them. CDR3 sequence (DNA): TGTGCCAGTACCCCCGGGGCAGGAGAGACCCAGTACTTC. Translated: CASTPGAGETQYF.

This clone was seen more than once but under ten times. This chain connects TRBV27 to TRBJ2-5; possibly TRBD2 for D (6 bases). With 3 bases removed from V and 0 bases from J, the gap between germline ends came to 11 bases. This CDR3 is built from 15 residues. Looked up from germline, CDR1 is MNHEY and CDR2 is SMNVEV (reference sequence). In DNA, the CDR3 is TGTGCCAGCAGTTTGAGGCGGGACTACCAAGAGACCCAGTACTTC. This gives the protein CASSLRRDYQETQYF.

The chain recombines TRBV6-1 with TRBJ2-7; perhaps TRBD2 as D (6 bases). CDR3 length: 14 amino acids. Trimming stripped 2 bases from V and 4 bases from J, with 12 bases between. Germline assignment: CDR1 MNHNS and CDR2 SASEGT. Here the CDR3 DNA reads TGTGCCAGCAGTGAACGGGAGCGGGTGTACGAGCAGTACTTC. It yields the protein CASSERERVYEQYF.

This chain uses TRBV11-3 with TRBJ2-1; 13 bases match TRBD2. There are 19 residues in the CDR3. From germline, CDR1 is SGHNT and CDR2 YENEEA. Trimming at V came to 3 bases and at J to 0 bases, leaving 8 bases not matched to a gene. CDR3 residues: CASSLGTSGNPSSYNEQFF. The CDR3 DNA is TGTGCCAGCAGCTTGGGGACTAGCGGGAACCCGAGCTCCTACAATGAGCAGTTCTTC. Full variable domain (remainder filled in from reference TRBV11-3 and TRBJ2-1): EAGVVQSPRYKIIEKKQPVAFWCNPISGHNTLYWYLQNLGQGPELLIRYENEEAVDDSQLPKDRFSAERLKGVDSTLKIQPAELGDSAVYLCASSLGTSGNPSSYNEQFFGPGTRLTVL.

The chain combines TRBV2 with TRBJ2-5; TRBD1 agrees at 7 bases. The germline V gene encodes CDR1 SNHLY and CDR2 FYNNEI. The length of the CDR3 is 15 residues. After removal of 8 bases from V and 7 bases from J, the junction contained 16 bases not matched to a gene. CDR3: CASSVRDSPIRTQYF. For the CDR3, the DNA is TGTGCCAGCTCAGTGAGGGACAGCCCGATTCGGACCCAGTACTTC.

The CDR3 DNA reads as TGTGCCAGCGAGGGGGCGGGAAGCTACGAGCAGTACTTC. Translation: CASEGAGSYEQYF. This rearrangement joins TRBV2 to TRBJ2-7, with D possibly TRBD1 on 7 matching bases. Trimming removed 8 bases at V and 3 bases at J, with 14 bases between. From germline, CDR1 is SNHLY and CDR2 FYNNEI. This CDR3 has 13 amino acids.

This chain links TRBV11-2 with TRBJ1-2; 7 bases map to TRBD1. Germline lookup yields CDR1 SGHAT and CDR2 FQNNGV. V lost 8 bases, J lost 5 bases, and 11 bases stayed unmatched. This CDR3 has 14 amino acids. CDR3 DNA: TGTGCCAGCCTTAGCCCGGGACAGATTTATGGCTACACCTTC. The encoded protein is CASLSPGQIYGYTF. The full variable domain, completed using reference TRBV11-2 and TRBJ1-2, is EAGVAQSPRYKIIEKRQSVAFWCNPISGHATLYWYQQILGQGPKLLIQFQNNGVVDDSQLPKDRFSAERLKGVDSTLKIQPAKLEDSAVYLCASLSPGQIYGYTFGSGTRLTVV.